The entry that follows covers one T cell receptor beta chain sequence. The antigen is not known. Distinct nucleotide sequences in the sample also encode this CDR3. The sort gate was single viable CD3+CD4+CD8-CD45RO+ cells for memory CD4+ T cells. Sequenced by immunoSEQ multiplex PCR; TCRdb stores in-frame clones only, minus some. The sample holds some 50,000 clones, around three quarters seen once. The entry originates in a study of memory CD4+ T cells and cytomegalovirus serostatus. Looking at the study overall: Of the healthy Belgian adults, under 10 were CMV seropositive and 20 to 30 seronegative. General study findings and limits: Each of approximately 73 CMV-associated TCRbeta sequences occurred in one to five individuals.

CDR1 and CDR2 from the germline V gene are SGHTA and FQGNSA. V lost 1 base to trimming and J lost 1 base, with 4 bases between them. The CDR3 extends over 13 amino acids. The rearrangement uses TRBV7-2 and TRBJ1-1; D is unclear. This TCR was sampled from an adult in good health and CMV-seronegative. The sample comprised memory CD4+ T cells from blood. CDR3 protein: CASSLGANTEAFF. The CDR3, as DNA: TGTGCCAGCAGCTTAGGAGCGAACACTGAAGCTTTCTTT.